This T cell receptor (beta chain) was sequenced for a study of T cells in Graves' hyperthyroidism and ophthalmopathy. Overall study results and limits: Ophthalmopathy, which appeared later, was predicted by the model a median approximately 6 months before onset. Within blood appeared most thyroid clonotypes that had expanded above 0.001.

Amplification of TCR beta CDR3 regions used RNA as the template. The HTBI primer set drove a first-round RT-PCR of the TCR CDR3. TCRdb used MiXCR to reprocess the multiplex PCR reads, holding one entry per CDR3 protein. This sample carries 450,000 to 700,000 distinct CDR3 sequences, about half of them seen once, and the ten largest clones take more than 7%. The CDR3 sequence is 8 residues long. Germline lookup yields CDR1 SQVTM and CDR2 ANQGSEA. Trimming removed 4 bases from V and 8 bases from J, with 3 bases in between. About this clonotype: The target antigen is unknown.

If no ophthalmopathy progression occurred within 18 months, Graves' hyperthyroidism was stable. Diagnoses used clinical symptoms, serum thyroxine and TRAb, thyroid ultrasound and orbital computed tomography. The sequenced material came from peripheral blood or thyroid tissue (not recorded which). The chain employs TRBV29-1 and TRBJ2-7; unclear D gene. The clonotype comes from a woman under 30 with Graves' hyperthyroidism. Here the CDR3 reads CSVGQQYF. Written as DNA, the CDR3 is TGCAGCGTTGGACAGCAGTACTTC.